A selection of T cell receptor beta chains follows, all from one sample in a study of regulatory T cells in long-lasting Graves disease. TCRdb analysed the multiplex PCR reads with MiXCR anew, one entry per CDR3 protein. The sample includes around 460,000 distinct CDR3 sequences, about 22% seen only once; the top ten take less than 9%. Specimen: peripheral blood mononuclear cells (PBMCs), collected when the disease was refractory, from a patient treated with antithyroid drugs. These receptors were collected from a female donor with Graves disease. The CDR3 runs from the conserved cysteine through the conserved F or W. Fields, in order: clone size, J gene, D gene, V gene, CDR3 protein, CDR3 DNA. D genes are given only for firm matches. A clone size is listed for some rows: how often the clone was seen (once, few, many), or a class if it is expanded.

clone_size: few; j_call: TRBJ2-2; d_call: TRBD2; v_call: TRBV9; cdr3_aa: CASSVGVSGGYFTGELFF; cdr3_nt: TGTGCCAGCAGCGTAGGTGTTAGCGGGGGGTATTTCACCGGGGAGCTGTTTTTT
clone_size: many; j_call: TRBJ2-1; d_call: TRBD2; v_call: TRBV7-9; cdr3_aa: CASRGTSGREVNEQFF; cdr3_nt: TGTGCCAGCAGGGGGACTAGCGGGAGAGAAGTCAATGAGCAGTTCTTC
clone_size: few; j_call: TRBJ2-5; d_call: TRBD2; v_call: TRBV28; cdr3_aa: CASSSIFSGRETQYF; cdr3_nt: TGTGCCAGCAGTTCTATCTTTAGCGGGCGGGAGACCCAGTACTTC
clone_size: few; j_call: TRBJ2-7; d_call: TRBD2; v_call: TRBV20-1; cdr3_aa: CSARSGSTYEQYF; cdr3_nt: TGCAGTGCTCGTAGCGGGAGTACCTACGAGCAGTACTTC
clone_size: many; j_call: TRBJ2-2; d_call: NA; v_call: TRBV2; cdr3_aa: CASSRENTGELFF; cdr3_nt: TGTGCCAGCAGCCGAGAAAACACCGGGGAGCTGTTTTTT
clone_size: NA; j_call: TRBJ2-3; d_call: NA; v_call: TRBV24-1; cdr3_aa: CATSDMTAVTDTQYF; cdr3_nt: TGTGCCACCAGTGACATGACTGCAGTCACAGATACGCAGTATTTT
clone_size: many; j_call: TRBJ2-5; d_call: TRBD1; v_call: TRBV10-3; cdr3_aa: CAISPGDRPAETQYF; cdr3_nt: TGTGCCATCAGTCCGGGGGACAGGCCGGCGGAGACCCAGTACTTC
clone_size: few; j_call: TRBJ1-1; d_call: TRBD1; v_call: TRBV6-2/TRBV6-3; cdr3_aa: CASSYLSRGPRVSSEAFF; cdr3_nt: TGTGCCAGCAGTTACCTTTCGAGGGGGCCTCGAGTGAGCAGTGAAGCTTTCTTT
clone_size: few; j_call: TRBJ2-5; d_call: TRBD2; v_call: TRBV3-1; cdr3_aa: CASSHAYSGTSGETQYF; cdr3_nt: TGTGCCAGCAGCCACGCCTACTCCGGGACTAGCGGGGAGACCCAGTACTTC
clone_size: many; j_call: TRBJ1-2; d_call: TRBD1; v_call: TRBV6-2/TRBV6-3; cdr3_aa: CASSYEGAGYTF; cdr3_nt: TGTGCCAGCAGTTACGAGGGGGCTGGCTACACCTTC
clone_size: NA; j_call: TRBJ1-2; d_call: NA; v_call: TRBV4-3; cdr3_aa: CASSQERSGYTF; cdr3_nt: TGCGCCAGCAGCCAAGAAAGGAGCGGCTACACCTTC
clone_size: few; j_call: TRBJ1-1; d_call: NA; v_call: TRBV11-2; cdr3_aa: CASKGGTAGAEAFF; cdr3_nt: TGTGCCAGTAAAGGGGGGACCGCGGGAGCTGAAGCTTTCTTT
clone_size: few; j_call: TRBJ1-5; d_call: TRBD1; v_call: TRBV20-1; cdr3_aa: CSAGQGMSNQPQHF; cdr3_nt: TGCAGTGCGGGACAGGGGATGAGCAATCAGCCCCAGCATTTT
clone_size: NA; j_call: TRBJ1-2; d_call: NA; v_call: TRBV20-1; cdr3_aa: CSARVSDRGYGYTF; cdr3_nt: TGCAGTGCTAGAGTTTCGGACCGCGGCTATGGCTACACCTTC
clone_size: few; j_call: TRBJ1-4; d_call: NA; v_call: TRBV7-9; cdr3_aa: CASRPVVGNEKLFF; cdr3_nt: TGTGCCAGCAGACCCGTGGTGGGGAATGAAAAACTGTTTTTT
clone_size: many; j_call: TRBJ2-5; d_call: NA; v_call: TRBV19; cdr3_aa: CASSLDGEETQYF; cdr3_nt: TGTGCCAGCAGCTTAGATGGGGAAGAGACCCAGTACTTC
clone_size: few; j_call: TRBJ2-2; d_call: NA; v_call: TRBV27; cdr3_aa: CASTERATGELFF; cdr3_nt: TGTGCCAGCACCGAACGGGCCACCGGGGAGCTGTTTTTT
clone_size: few; j_call: TRBJ1-2; d_call: TRBD1; v_call: TRBV7-9; cdr3_aa: CASSYLTGKGTNYGYTF; cdr3_nt: TGTGCCAGCAGCTACTTGACAGGGAAGGGAACTAACTATGGCTACACCTTC
clone_size: few; j_call: TRBJ2-7; d_call: TRBD2; v_call: TRBV5-4; cdr3_aa: CASSLRTSGMDEQYF; cdr3_nt: TGTGCCAGCAGCTTGAGGACTAGTGGTATGGACGAGCAGTACTTC
clone_size: many; j_call: TRBJ2-5; d_call: TRBD2; v_call: TRBV11-2; cdr3_aa: CASSLIAGLRGTQYF; cdr3_nt: TGTGCCAGCAGCTTAATAGCGGGGCTCAGGGGGACCCAGTACTTC
clone_size: NA; j_call: TRBJ2-1; d_call: TRBD1; v_call: TRBV28; cdr3_aa: CASSPGQVSYNEQFF; cdr3_nt: TGTGCCAGCAGTCCCGGACAGGTATCCTACAATGAGCAGTTCTTC
clone_size: many; j_call: TRBJ2-5; d_call: NA; v_call: TRBV6-1; cdr3_aa: CASSHPVGLQETQYF; cdr3_nt: TGTGCCAGCAGTCACCCGGTAGGACTTCAAGAGACCCAGTACTTC
clone_size: NA; j_call: TRBJ2-2; d_call: TRBD2; v_call: TRBV7-8; cdr3_aa: CASSTSGVGTGELFF; cdr3_nt: TGTGCCAGCAGTACTAGCGGGGTTGGCACCGGGGAGCTGTTTTTT
clone_size: many; j_call: TRBJ2-7; d_call: NA; v_call: TRBV28; cdr3_aa: CASSSATARGANYEQYF; cdr3_nt: TGTGCCAGCAGTTCGGCGACAGCACGTGGGGCAAACTACGAGCAGTACTTC
clone_size: few; j_call: TRBJ2-7; d_call: TRBD1; v_call: TRBV3-1; cdr3_aa: CASSPTQGEVDEQYF; cdr3_nt: TGTGCCAGCAGCCCCACACAGGGGGAGGTTGACGAGCAGTACTTC
clone_size: NA; j_call: TRBJ1-1; d_call: NA; v_call: TRBV15; cdr3_aa: CATSRHRANTEAFF; cdr3_nt: TGTGCCACCAGCAGGCACAGGGCGAACACTGAAGCTTTCTTT
clone_size: many; j_call: TRBJ1-6; d_call: NA; v_call: TRBV27; cdr3_aa: CASSLLGPERAPLHF; cdr3_nt: TGTGCCAGCAGTTTATTGGGACCGGAGCGTGCACCCCTCCACTTT
clone_size: many; j_call: TRBJ1-3; d_call: NA; v_call: TRBV28; cdr3_aa: CASSTRGTIYF; cdr3_nt: TGTGCCAGCAGTACTAGAGGGACCATATATTTT
clone_size: NA; j_call: TRBJ2-1; d_call: NA; v_call: TRBV6-2/TRBV6-3; cdr3_aa: CASSEISSVAGVGEQFF; cdr3_nt: TGTGCCAGCAGTGAAATATCTTCGGTGGCAGGGGTGGGTGAGCAGTTCTTC
clone_size: few; j_call: TRBJ1-3; d_call: TRBD1; v_call: TRBV20-1; cdr3_aa: CSAAQGIGTIYF; cdr3_nt: TGCAGTGCTGCACAGGGGATCGGCACCATATATTTT
clone_size: many; j_call: TRBJ2-5; d_call: NA; v_call: TRBV7-9; cdr3_aa: CASSPTLGETQYF; cdr3_nt: TGTGCCAGCAGCCCCACCCTAGGGGAGACCCAGTACTTC
clone_size: few; j_call: TRBJ1-4; d_call: NA; v_call: TRBV19; cdr3_aa: CASRTGWRNEKLFF; cdr3_nt: TGTGCCAGTAGAACGGGTTGGAGAAATGAAAAACTGTTTTTT
clone_size: NA; j_call: TRBJ2-2; d_call: NA; v_call: TRBV5-1; cdr3_aa: CASSLNTDSGELFF; cdr3_nt: TGCGCCAGCAGCTTGAACACGGACTCCGGGGAGCTGTTTTTT
clone_size: NA; j_call: TRBJ2-7; d_call: NA; v_call: TRBV5-1; cdr3_aa: CASSWGDGGGYEQYF; cdr3_nt: TGCGCCAGCAGCTGGGGGGACGGCGGAGGTTACGAGCAGTACTTC
clone_size: many; j_call: TRBJ2-7; d_call: TRBD2; v_call: TRBV27; cdr3_aa: CASSSTGLAGDAWEQYF; cdr3_nt: TGTGCCAGCAGTTCCACGGGACTAGCGGGAGACGCCTGGGAGCAGTACTTC
clone_size: many; j_call: TRBJ2-5; d_call: NA; v_call: TRBV6-5; cdr3_aa: CASSYSRQETQYF; cdr3_nt: TGTGCCAGCAGTTACTCACGACAAGAGACCCAGTACTTC
clone_size: many; j_call: TRBJ1-1; d_call: NA; v_call: TRBV2; cdr3_aa: CASSEPRITEAFF; cdr3_nt: TGTGCCAGCAGTGAACCGAGGATAACTGAAGCTTTCTTT
clone_size: many; j_call: TRBJ1-2; d_call: TRBD1; v_call: TRBV29-1; cdr3_aa: CSVRQGRSGYTF; cdr3_nt: TGCAGCGTTCGACAGGGTAGGAGTGGCTACACCTTC
clone_size: many; j_call: TRBJ1-2; d_call: NA; v_call: TRBV2; cdr3_aa: CASSEAGRHGYTF; cdr3_nt: TGTGCCAGCAGTGAAGCGGGAAGGCATGGCTACACCTTC
clone_size: NA; j_call: TRBJ2-3; d_call: TRBD2; v_call: TRBV28; cdr3_aa: CASSLGLAGGQDTQYF; cdr3_nt: TGTGCCAGCAGTCTAGGACTAGCGGGGGGACAAGATACGCAGTATTTT
clone_size: NA; j_call: TRBJ2-7; d_call: NA; v_call: TRBV6-1; cdr3_aa: CASKSSGDSSYEQYF; cdr3_nt: TGTGCCAGCAAATCCTCCGGCGATAGCTCCTACGAGCAGTACTTC
clone_size: few; j_call: TRBJ2-2; d_call: TRBD2; v_call: TRBV24-1; cdr3_aa: CATSDSYGGANTGELFF; cdr3_nt: TGTGCCACCAGTGATTCCTACGGGGGGGCGAACACCGGGGAGCTGTTTTTT
clone_size: few; j_call: TRBJ1-6; d_call: TRBD1; v_call: TRBV5-6; cdr3_aa: CASRPTGGNSPLHF; cdr3_nt: TGTGCCAGCAGGCCGACAGGGGGGAATTCACCCCTCCACTTT
clone_size: few; j_call: TRBJ2-2; d_call: TRBD2; v_call: TRBV6-2/TRBV6-3; cdr3_aa: CASSSPGLAGGPHTGELFF; cdr3_nt: TGTGCCAGCAGTTCCCCGGGACTAGCGGGGGGGCCTCACACCGGGGAGCTGTTTTTT
clone_size: NA; j_call: TRBJ1-2; d_call: NA; v_call: TRBV20-1; cdr3_aa: CSARDGGDIGVLKGYTF; cdr3_nt: TGCAGTGCTAGAGATGGAGGGGACATTGGGGTTTTAAAAGGCTACACCTTC
clone_size: many; j_call: TRBJ1-4; d_call: NA; v_call: TRBV7-8; cdr3_aa: CASSFPRGGANEKLFF; cdr3_nt: TGTGCCAGCAGCTTTCCCCGAGGGGGTGCTAATGAAAAACTGTTTTTT